This T cell receptor beta chain derives from a study of blood T cell repertoires in COVID-19. About the study: Collection of acute and convalescent COVID-19 samples took place in the United States, Italy and Spain.

TCRdb's copy holds only in-frame clones and misses some; the assay was immunoSEQ multiplex PCR. The table has 200,000 to 250,000 clones, nearly 90% seen once; the top ten hold 10% to 15%. The germline CDR1 and CDR2 sequences are SGHTA and FQGNSA. CDR3 length equals 15 residues. Between the trimmed V and J ends, which lost 1 base and 1 base, there was a span of 11 bases. Input material: peripheral blood. The TCR originated in a woman younger than 35 who had recovered from COVID-19. J is TRBJ2-7 and V is TRBV7-2; no reliable D call. The CDR3 DNA reads as TGTGCCAGCAGCTTAGGATTTCGGGTTTCCTACGAGCAGTACTTC. It encodes CASSLGFRVSYEQYF.